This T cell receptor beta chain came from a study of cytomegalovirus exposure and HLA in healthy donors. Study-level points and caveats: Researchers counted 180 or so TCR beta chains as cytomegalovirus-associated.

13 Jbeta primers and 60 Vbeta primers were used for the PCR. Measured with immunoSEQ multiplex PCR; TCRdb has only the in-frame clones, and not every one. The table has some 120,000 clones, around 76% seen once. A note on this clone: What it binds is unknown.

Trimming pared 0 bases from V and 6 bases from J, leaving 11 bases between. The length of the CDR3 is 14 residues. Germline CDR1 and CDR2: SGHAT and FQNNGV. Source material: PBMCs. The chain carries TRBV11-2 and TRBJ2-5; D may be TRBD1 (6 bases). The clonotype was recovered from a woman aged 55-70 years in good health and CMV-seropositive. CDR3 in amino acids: CASSLEGTKKTQYF. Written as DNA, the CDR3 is TGTGCCAGCAGCTTAGAAGGGACAAAAAAGACCCAGTACTTC.